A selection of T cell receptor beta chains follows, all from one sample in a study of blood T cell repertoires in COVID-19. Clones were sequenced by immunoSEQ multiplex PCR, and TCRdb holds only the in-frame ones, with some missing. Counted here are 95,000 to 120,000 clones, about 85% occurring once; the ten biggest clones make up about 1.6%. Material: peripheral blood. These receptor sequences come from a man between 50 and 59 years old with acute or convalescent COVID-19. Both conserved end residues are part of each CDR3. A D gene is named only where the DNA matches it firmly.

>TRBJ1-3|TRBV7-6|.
CASSLRGVPSGNTIYF
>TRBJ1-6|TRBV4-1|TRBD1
CASSRLQGQPLHF
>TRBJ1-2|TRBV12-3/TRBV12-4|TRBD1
CASSVGQGSSYTF
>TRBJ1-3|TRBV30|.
CAWSDGGRGNTIYF
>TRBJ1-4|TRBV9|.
CASSSSQGETNEKLFF
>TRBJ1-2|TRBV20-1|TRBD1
CSASPGTADYGYTF
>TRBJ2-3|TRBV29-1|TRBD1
CSVDDRGLADTQYF
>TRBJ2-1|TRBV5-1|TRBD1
CASSTGGNEQFF
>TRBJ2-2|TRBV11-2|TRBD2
CASSLRGGAETGELFF
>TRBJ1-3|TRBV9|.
CASTPEWASGNTIYF
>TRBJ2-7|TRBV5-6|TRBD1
CASSPDRATYEQYF
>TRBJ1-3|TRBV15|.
CATSRDLQGPGNTIYF
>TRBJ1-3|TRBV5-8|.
CASSLGQGGNTIYF
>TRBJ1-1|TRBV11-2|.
CASSPRGANTEAFF
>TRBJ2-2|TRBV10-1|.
CASSETRNTGELFF
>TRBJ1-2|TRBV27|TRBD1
CASSFKGQVNGYTF
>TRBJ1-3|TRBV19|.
CASRGVGHSGNTIYF
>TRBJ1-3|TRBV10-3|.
CAIRETDHSGNTIYF
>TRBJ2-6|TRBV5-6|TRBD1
CASSAGTGSWGANVLTF
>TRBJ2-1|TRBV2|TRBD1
CASSDLNRDREYNEQFF
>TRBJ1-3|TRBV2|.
CASSVNGGSGNTIYF
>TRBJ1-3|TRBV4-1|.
CASSQDPGLSGNTIYF
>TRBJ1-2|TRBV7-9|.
CASTNSGYGYTF
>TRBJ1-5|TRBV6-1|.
CASSEGRGIGNQPQHF
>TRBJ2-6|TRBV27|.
CASSRMAGGISGANVLTF
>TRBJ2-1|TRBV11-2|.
CASSLVGQGIDNEQFF
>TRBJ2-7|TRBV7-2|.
CASSSDSSYEQYF
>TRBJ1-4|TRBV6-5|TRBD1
CASSYSYRQGQLFF
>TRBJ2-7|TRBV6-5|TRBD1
CASKIGTASYEQYF
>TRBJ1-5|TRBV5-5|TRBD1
CASSLGTVPNQPQHF
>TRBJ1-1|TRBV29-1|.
CSVEATVEAFF
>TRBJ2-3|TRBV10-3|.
CAIGGTDRAGNTQYF
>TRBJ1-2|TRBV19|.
CASTQSLTGPYGYTF
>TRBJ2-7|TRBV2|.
CASSVNAGYEQYF
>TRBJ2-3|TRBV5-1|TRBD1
CASSLVGDRVSDTQYF
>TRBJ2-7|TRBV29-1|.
CSVDDSFGEQYF
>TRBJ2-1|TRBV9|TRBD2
CASSTGLVSYNEQFF
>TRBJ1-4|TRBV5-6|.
CASSPSPAATNEKLFF
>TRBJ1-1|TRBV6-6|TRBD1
CASSRSWTGGSKTEAFF
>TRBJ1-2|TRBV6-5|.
CASSYSAQGNGGYTF
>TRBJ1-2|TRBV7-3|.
CASSLIGGRNYGYTF
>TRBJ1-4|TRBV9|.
CASSVGGRAGAEKLFF
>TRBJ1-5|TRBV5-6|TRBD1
CASSLGTVLDQPQHF
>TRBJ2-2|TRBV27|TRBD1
CASTTLQGSGELFF
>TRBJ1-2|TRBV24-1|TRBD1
CATSDTGAAYGYTF
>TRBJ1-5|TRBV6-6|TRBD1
CASSYGDRNLQPQHF
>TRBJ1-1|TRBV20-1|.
CSAAGNTEAFF
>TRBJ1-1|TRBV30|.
CAWDQGTEAFF